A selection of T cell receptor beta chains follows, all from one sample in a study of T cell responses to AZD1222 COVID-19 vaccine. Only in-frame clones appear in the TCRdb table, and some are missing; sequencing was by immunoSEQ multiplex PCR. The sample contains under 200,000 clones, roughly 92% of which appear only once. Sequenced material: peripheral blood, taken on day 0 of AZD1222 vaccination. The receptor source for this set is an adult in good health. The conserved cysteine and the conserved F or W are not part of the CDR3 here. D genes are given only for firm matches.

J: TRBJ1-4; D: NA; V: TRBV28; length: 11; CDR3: ASRWGVDEKLF
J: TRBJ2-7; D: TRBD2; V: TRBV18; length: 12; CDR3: ASSPTSGSYEQY
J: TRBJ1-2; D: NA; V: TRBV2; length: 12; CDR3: ASSGFRSNYGYT
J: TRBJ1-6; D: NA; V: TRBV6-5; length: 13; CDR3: ASSYEGNNNSPLH
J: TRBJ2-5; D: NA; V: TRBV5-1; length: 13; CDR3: ASSQGGGMRETQY
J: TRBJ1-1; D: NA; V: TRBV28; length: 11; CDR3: ASSGQINTEAF
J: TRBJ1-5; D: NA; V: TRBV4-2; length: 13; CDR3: ASSQEGGDNQPQH
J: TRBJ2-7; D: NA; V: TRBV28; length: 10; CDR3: ASKGEWGEQY
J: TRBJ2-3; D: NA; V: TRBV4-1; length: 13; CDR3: ASSHPTKGVGTQY
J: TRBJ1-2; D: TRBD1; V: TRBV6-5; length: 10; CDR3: ASGMTGGGYT
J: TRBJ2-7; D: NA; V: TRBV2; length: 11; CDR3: ASSEHRFNEQY
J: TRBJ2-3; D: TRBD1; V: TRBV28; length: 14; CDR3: ASSLWGTGDADTQY
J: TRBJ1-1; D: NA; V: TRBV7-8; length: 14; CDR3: ASSLGGGSMNTEAF
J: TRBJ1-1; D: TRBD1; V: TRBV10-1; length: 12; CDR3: ASSGGQANTEAF
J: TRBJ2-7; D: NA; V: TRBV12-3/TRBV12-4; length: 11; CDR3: ASSFLGGGEQY
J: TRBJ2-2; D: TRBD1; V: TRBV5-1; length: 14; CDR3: ASSLSTGASTGELF
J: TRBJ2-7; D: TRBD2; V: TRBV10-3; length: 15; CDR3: AISVPTSGTPAYEQY
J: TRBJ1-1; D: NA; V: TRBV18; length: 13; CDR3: ASSPEQGMNTEAF
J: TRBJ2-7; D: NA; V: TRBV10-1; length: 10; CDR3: ASSPSSYEQY
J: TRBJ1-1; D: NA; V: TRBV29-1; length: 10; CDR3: SVSSTNTEAF
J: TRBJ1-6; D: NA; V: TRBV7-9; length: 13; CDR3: ASSLEPVPNSPLH
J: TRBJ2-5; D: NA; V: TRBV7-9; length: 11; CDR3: ASSFDSRETQY
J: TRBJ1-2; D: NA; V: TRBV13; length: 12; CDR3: ASSLWDGSYGYT
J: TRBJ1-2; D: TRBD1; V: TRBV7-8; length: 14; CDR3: ASSLHQFDRADGYT
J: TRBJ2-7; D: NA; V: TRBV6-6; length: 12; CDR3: ASSYSSGLYEQY
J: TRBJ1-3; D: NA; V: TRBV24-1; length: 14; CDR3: ATSEALGGSGNTIY
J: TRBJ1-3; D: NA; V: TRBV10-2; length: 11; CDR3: ASKASSGNTIY
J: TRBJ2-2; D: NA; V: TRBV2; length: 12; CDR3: ASSGTLGTGELF
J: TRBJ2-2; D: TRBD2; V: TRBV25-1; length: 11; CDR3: ASRGRASGELF
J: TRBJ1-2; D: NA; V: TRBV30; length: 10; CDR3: AFRGETYGYT
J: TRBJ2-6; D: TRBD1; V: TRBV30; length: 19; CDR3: AWSPTVRWTGGYSGANVLT
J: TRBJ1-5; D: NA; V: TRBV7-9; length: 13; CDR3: ASSSGGLVNQPQH
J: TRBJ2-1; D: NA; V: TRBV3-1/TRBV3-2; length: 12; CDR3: ASSWSSVHNEQF
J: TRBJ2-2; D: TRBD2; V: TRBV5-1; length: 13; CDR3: ASSLLAGGTGELF
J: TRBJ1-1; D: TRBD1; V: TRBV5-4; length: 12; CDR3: ASSPGTGGTEAF
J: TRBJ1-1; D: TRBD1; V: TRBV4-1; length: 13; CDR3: ASSQADRDVTEAF
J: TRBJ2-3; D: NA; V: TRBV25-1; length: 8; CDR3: ASRADTQY
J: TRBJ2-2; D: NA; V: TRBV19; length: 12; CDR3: ASEEAGDTGELF
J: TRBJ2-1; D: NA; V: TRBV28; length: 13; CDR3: ASSFNRVESSEQF
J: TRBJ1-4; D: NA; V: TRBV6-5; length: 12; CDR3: ASLDRTEYEKLF
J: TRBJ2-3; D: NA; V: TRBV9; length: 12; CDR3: ASSVDFLTDTQY
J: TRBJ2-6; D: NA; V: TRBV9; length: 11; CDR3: ASSVAGANVLT
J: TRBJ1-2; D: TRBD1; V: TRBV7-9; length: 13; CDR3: ASSLPGTGTVGYT
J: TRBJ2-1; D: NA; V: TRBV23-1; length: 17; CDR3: ASSPPVPYIAVGSNEQF
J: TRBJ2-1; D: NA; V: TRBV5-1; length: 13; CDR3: ASSLVQKRGNEQF
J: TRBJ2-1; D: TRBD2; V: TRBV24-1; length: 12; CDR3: ATTAGGPGNEQF
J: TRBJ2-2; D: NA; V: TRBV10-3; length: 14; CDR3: AISESGHTNTGELF